These 13 T cell receptor beta chains came from one sample sequenced in a study of blood T cell repertoires in COVID-19. Clones were read by immunoSEQ multiplex PCR, and TCRdb kept only the in-frame ones, dropping some. The table lists approximately 130,000 clones, approximately 80% of them singletons. The sequenced material came from peripheral blood. These receptors were obtained from a man aged 40-50 years with active or convalescent COVID-19.

This clone was recorded once. J is TRBJ1-3 and V is TRBV9; D call uncertain. This CDR3 comprises 14 residues. V was cut by 1 base and J by 4 bases, with 9 bases left in between. Germline V gene sequence: CDR1 SGDLS, CDR2 YYNGEE. The CDR3 here is CASSVNAAGNTIYF. CDR3 bases: TGTGCCAGCAGCGTAAACGCGGCGGGAAACACCATATATTTT.

This clone occurred a few times. The rearrangement joins TRBV7-9 to TRBJ1-2; D unclear. V shed 4 bases and J shed 7 bases, with 10 bases lying between them. This CDR3 is built from 12 residues. CDR1 and CDR2 (germline): SEHNR, FQNEAQ (reference sequence). The CDR3 sequence: CASSSRSVGYTF. The CDR3 DNA reads as TGTGCCAGCAGCTCCCGTTCAGTTGGCTACACCTTC.

V gene TRBV12-5 combines with J gene TRBJ2-3; D perhaps matches TRBD1 (6 bases). Germline values: CDR1 LGHNT, CDR2 FRNRAP. There are 15 residues in the CDR3. The V and J ends lost 6 bases and 5 bases respectively, with 18 bases between them. For the CDR3, the DNA is TGTGCTAGTGGGCCCGACAGGTTAAGGTTAGATACGCAGTATTTT. This gives the protein CASGPDRLRLDTQYF.

The genes are TRBV11-2 and TRBJ2-7; D possibly corresponds to TRBD1 (5 bases). The CDR3 contains 14 residues. V shed 2 bases and J shed 3 bases, with 11 bases lying between them. CDR1 is SGHAT, CDR2 FQNNGV, per germline. The CDR3 region has the DNA TGTGCCAGCAGCTTAAGCAGAGACAGCTACGAGCAGTACTTC. Translation: CASSLSRDSYEQYF.

The chain uses TRBV3-1 (or the pseudogene TRBV3-2) and TRBJ2-5, with 9 bases aligning to TRBD2. The trim removed 2 bases at V and 5 bases at J, leaving 18 bases unmatched. CDR1 LGHDT and CDR2 YNNKEL come from the germline V gene (reference sequence). The CDR3 length is 19 residues. The chain's CDR3 is CASSQPLGRSGGKSETQYF. CDR3 bases: TGTGCCAGCAGCCAACCATTGGGGCGGAGCGGGGGGAAGTCCGAGACCCAGTACTTC.

The chain employs TRBV10-3 and TRBJ2-3, with TRBD2 matching 16 bases. The CDR3 is made up of 17 amino acids. The V and J ends lost 2 bases and 5 bases, in that order; junction bases with no gene match: 4. Per the germline V gene, CDR1 is ENHRY and CDR2 is SYGVKD. DNA for the CDR3: TGTGCCATCAGTGAGCCGGGACTAGCGGGGGGGCGAGATACGCAGTATTTT. This encodes CAISEPGLAGGRDTQYF.

The rearrangement joins TRBV23-1 to TRBJ2-7; TRBD1 matches at 9 bases. TRBV23-1 is an open reading frame, and its role is uncertain. J gave up 7 bases and V 3 bases, and 7 bases lay outside the gene matches. This CDR3 is 14 amino acids long. CDR3 in amino acids: CASSHRQGVGEQYF. CDR3 DNA sequence: TGCGCCAGCAGTCACCGACAGGGGGTTGGGGAGCAGTACTTC.

The chain has TRBV5-1 and TRBJ1-1, with 7 bases matching TRBD1. CDR3 length: 14 amino acids. Trimming cost V 3 bases and J 6 bases; bases outside gene matches: 8. Germline loops: CDR1 SGHRS, CDR2 YFSETQ. The CDR3 bases are TGCGCCAGCAGCTCACAGGGGACTGGGGCTGAAGCTTTCTTT. Protein sequence: CASSSQGTGAEAFF.

V and J are TRBV10-3 and TRBJ1-2, with D unclear. CDR1 and CDR2 (germline): ENHRY, SYGVKD. The CDR3 runs 14 residues. Trimming took 4 bases from V and 0 from J, leaving 9 bases between them. CDR3 loop: CAISAQIANYGYTF. Written as DNA, the CDR3 is TGTGCCATCAGTGCACAGATAGCTAACTATGGCTACACCTTC.

The V gene is TRBV5-1, the J gene TRBJ2-7; TRBD1 agrees at 7 bases. V shed 4 bases, J shed 2 bases, and the junction held 9 bases outside the gene matches. The CDR3 has 15 residues. CDR1 and CDR2 from the germline V gene are SGHRS and YFSETQ. CDR3 loop: CASSARDSPPYEQYF. CDR3 in DNA: TGCGCCAGCAGCGCCCGGGACAGTCCTCCCTACGAGCAGTACTTC.

This clone was picked up a small number of times. The chain has TRBV5-5 and TRBJ2-7, with D unresolved. Trimming left V 0 bases short and J 7 bases short, with 11 bases between. CDR1 and CDR2 (germline): SGHKS, YYEKEE (reference sequence). The CDR3 covers 13 residues. The CDR3 loop is CASSLASLEEQYF. CDR3 sequence (DNA): TGTGCCAGCAGCTTGGCCTCCCTTGAGGAGCAGTACTTC.

The rearrangement joins TRBV6-6 to TRBJ2-7; perhaps TRBD1 as D (5 bases). V was trimmed by 6 bases and J by 5 bases, leaving 14 bases between them. Germline V CDR1 and CDR2: MNHNY, SVGAGI (reference sequence). The CDR3 extends over 13 amino acids. CDR3 sequence: CASSPAAGNEQYF. DNA for the CDR3: TGTGCCAGCAGCCCAGCCGCAGGGAACGAGCAGTACTTC.

The genes are TRBV18 and TRBJ1-1; tentatively, D is TRBD1 (6 bases). The CDR3 loop spans 13 amino acids. V gave up 5 bases and J gave up 6 bases, with 13 bases separating them. CDR1 and CDR2 from the germline V gene are KGHSH and LQKENI. The CDR3 loop is CASSELRQAEAFF. The CDR3 nucleotides read TGTGCCAGCTCAGAATTGAGACAGGCTGAAGCTTTCTTT.